What follows is one TCR beta chain and its context. The sample is drawn from a study of shared T cell receptors in the human thymus. Germline CDR1 reads MNHEY; CDR2 reads SVGAGI. This CDR3 is built from 15 residues. Losses at the gene ends were 6 bases for V and 2 bases for J; bases not matched to a gene: 9. Repertoires were generated with immunoSEQ multiplex PCR, while TCRdb's copy carries only in-frame clones and drops some. The profile shows hundreds of thousands of clones, roughly 88% of them singletons. These data were also reused for a study on human thymus T cells. That source adds: Corrective cardiac surgery supplied the resected thymus tissue. Thymic TCR repertoires of unrelated people reportedly overlapped highly.

The V and J genes are TRBV6-5 and TRBJ2-7; 8 bases line up with TRBD1. The TCR was taken from a girl in the first two years of life with a congenital heart defect. Sequenced input: thymocytes. The CDR3 DNA follows: TGTGCCAGCAGCCAGTGGACAGGGCTTCCCTACGAGCAGTACTTC. Translation gives CASSQWTGLPYEQYF.